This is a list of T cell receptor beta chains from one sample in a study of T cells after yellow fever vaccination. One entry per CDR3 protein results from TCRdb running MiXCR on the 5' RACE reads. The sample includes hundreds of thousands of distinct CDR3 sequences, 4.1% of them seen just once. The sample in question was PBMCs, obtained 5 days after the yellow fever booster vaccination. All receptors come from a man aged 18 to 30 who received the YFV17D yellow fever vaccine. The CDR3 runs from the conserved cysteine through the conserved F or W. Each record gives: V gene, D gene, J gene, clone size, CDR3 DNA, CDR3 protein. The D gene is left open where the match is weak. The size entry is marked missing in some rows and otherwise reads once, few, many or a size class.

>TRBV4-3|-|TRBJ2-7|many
TGCGCCAGCAGCCAAGATCTAGAGACAGGAAGGTACGAGCAGTACTTC
CASSQDLETGRYEQYF
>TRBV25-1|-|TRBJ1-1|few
TGTGCCAGCAGTGAATTCTACAGGAGTGAAGCTTTCTTT
CASSEFYRSEAFF
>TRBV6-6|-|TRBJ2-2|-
TGTGCCAGCAGTTACTCATCCAGTTTATATACGAACACCGGGGAGCTGTTTTTT
CASSYSSSLYTNTGELFF
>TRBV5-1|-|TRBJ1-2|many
TGCGCCAGCAGGGGTTCCCAGACGGACTATGGCTACACCTTC
CASRGSQTDYGYTF
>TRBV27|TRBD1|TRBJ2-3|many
TGTGCCAGCAGTTTAGGCGAAGGACAGGGGGTCACATTGGGCACAGATACGCAGTATTTT
CASSLGEGQGVTLGTDTQYF
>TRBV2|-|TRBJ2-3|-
TGTGCCAGCTTGGGGTCAGATACGCAGTATTTT
CASLGSDTQYF
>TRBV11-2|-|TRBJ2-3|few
TGTGCCAGCAGCTCTCCTAGGGACAGCACAGATACGCAGTATTTT
CASSSPRDSTDTQYF
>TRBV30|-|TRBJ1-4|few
TGTGCCTGGAGTGTATTGCGTGAAAAACTGTTTTTT
CAWSVLREKLFF
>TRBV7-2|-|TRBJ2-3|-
TGTGCCAGCAGCAAGGGTAGCAACAATGGAGCAGATACGCAGTATTTT
CASSKGSNNGADTQYF
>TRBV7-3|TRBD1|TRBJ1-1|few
TGTGCCAGCAGCGCCCAGACAGGGGCGAACACTGAAGCTTTCTTT
CASSAQTGANTEAFF
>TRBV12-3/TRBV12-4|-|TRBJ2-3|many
TGTGCCAGTCGGCGAGGGGGCACAGATACGCAGTATTTT
CASRRGGTDTQYF
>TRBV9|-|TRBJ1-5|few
TGTGCCAGCAGCGTAAGTCCCGATCAGCCCCAGCATTTT
CASSVSPDQPQHF
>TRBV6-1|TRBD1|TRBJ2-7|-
TGTGCCAGCAAACCGGGACAGGCCCTCGAGCAGTACTTC
CASKPGQALEQYF
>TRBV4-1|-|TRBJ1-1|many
TGCGCCAGCAGCCAAGGGGCTGGCACTGAAGCTTTCTTT
CASSQGAGTEAFF
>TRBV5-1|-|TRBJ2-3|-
TGCGCCAGCAGCTTGGGAGGCAGCTTCGACACAGATACGCAGTATTTT
CASSLGGSFDTDTQYF
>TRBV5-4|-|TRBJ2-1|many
TGTGCCAGTGGGACTGGATACAATGAGCAGTTCTTC
CASGTGYNEQFF
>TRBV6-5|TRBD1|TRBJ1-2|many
TGTGCCAGCGGGACAGGGGGCTTCTATGGCTACACCTTC
CASGTGGFYGYTF